This TCR beta chain was captured by sequencing in a study of OX40 agonist ivuxolimab in advanced cancers. Overall study: Six ivuxolimab dose levels, 0.01 to 10 mg/kg, were given intravenously every 2 weeks.

This clone was counted many times. V was pared by 4 bases and J by 7 bases, with 10 bases between. Germline loops: CDR1 SEHNR, CDR2 FQNEAQ (reference sequence). This CDR3 has 12 amino acids. Sequencing was performed with immunoSEQ multiplex PCR; in TCRdb, only in-frame clones are kept and a portion is missing. Of about 18,000 clones detected, approximately 85% appear once; the ten largest clones hold around 62%. This sequence originates from an adult with an advanced solid tumor such as melanoma, head and neck, liver or kidney cancer. The chain carries TRBV7-9 and TRBJ1-1, with D perhaps TRBD1 (5 bases). The starting material was CD4+ or CD8+ T cells sorted from blood, obtained in a trial of the OX40 agonist ivuxolimab. This CDR3 is CASSSLGGEAFF. The CDR3 DNA reads as TGTGCCAGCAGCTCGCTCGGGGGTGAAGCTTTCTTT.